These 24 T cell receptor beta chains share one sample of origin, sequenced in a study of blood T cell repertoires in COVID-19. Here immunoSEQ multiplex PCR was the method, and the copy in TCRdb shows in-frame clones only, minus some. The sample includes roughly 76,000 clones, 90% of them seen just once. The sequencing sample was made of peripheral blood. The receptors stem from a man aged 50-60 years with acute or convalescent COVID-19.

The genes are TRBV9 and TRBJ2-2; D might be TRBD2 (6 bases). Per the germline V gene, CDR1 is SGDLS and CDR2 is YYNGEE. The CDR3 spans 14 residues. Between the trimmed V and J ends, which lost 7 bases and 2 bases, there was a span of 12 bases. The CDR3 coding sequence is TGTGCCAGCGGGACTGACAGCAACACCGGGGAGCTGTTTTTT. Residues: CASGTDSNTGELFF.

DNA for the CDR3: TGTGCCAGCTCCACCGGGAGCGAAGGGGAAGCTTTCTTT. Its translation: CASSTGSEGEAFF. The chain has TRBV18 and TRBJ1-1; no definite D call. CDR3 length: 13 amino acids. Germline CDR1 KGHSH, CDR2 LQKENI. Deletions cut 6 bases from V and 8 bases from J, with 16 bases between.

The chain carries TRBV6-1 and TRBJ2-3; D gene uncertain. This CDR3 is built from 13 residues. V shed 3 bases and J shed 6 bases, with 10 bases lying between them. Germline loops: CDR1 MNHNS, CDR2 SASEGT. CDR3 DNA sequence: TGTGCCAGCAGTGAGATTTTGAGGGATACGCAGTATTTT. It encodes CASSEILRDTQYF.

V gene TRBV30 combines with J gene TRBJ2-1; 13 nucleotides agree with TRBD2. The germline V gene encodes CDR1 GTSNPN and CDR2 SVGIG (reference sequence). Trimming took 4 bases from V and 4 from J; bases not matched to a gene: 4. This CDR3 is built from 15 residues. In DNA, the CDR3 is TGTGCCTGGAAAACACTAGCGGGAGGGTACAATGAGCAGTTCTTC. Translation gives CAWKTLAGGYNEQFF.

The CDR3 sequence: CASSWGSYNEQFF. CDR3 coding DNA: TGTGCCAGCAGCTGGGGCAGCTACAATGAGCAGTTCTTC. This chain connects TRBV7-2 to TRBJ2-1, with TRBD1 as a possible D gene (5 bases). The V gene lost 4 bases and the J gene lost 3 bases, with 7 bases spanning the gap. The germline CDR1 and CDR2 sequences are SGHTA and FQGNSA. The CDR3 consists of 13 residues.

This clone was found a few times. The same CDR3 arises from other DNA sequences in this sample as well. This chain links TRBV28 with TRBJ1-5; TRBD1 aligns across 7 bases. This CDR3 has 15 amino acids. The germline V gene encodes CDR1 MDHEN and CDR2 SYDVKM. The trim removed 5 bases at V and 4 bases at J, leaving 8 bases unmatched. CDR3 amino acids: CASSTTGTVNQPQHF. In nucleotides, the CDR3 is TGTGCCAGCAGTACAACCGGGACAGTTAATCAGCCCCAGCATTTT.

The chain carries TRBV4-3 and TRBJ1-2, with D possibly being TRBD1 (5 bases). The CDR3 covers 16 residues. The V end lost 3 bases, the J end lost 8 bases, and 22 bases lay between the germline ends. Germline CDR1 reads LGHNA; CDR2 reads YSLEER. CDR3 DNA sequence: TGCGCCAGCAGCCATTATCCCACGGCTCCGGGGGAAGGCTACACCTTC. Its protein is CASSHYPTAPGEGYTF.

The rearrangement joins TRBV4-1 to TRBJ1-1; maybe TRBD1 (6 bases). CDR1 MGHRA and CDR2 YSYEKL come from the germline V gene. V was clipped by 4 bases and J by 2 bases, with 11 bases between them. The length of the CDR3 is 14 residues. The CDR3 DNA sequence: TGCGCCAGCAGCCTAGGGGGGGCAAACACTGAAGCTTTCTTT. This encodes CASSLGGANTEAFF.

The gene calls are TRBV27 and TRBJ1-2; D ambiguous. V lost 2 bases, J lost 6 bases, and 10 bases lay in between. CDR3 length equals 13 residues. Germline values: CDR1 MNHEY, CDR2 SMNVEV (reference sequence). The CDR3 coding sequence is TGTGCCAGCAGTTTACAGGTTCCCCATGGCTACACCTTC. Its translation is CASSLQVPHGYTF.

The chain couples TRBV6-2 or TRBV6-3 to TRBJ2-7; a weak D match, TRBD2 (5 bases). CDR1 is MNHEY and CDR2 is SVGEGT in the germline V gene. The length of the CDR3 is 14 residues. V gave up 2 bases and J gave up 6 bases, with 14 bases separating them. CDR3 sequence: CASSYRGLAVEQYV. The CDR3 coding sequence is TGTGCCAGCAGTTACCGCGGGCTGGCCGTCGAGCAGTACGTC.

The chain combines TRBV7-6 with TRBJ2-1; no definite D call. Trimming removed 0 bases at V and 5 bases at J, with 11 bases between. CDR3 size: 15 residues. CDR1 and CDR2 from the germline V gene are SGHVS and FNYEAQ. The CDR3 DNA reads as TGTGCCAGCAGCTTAGCGGTCCTAGAGAACAATGAGCAGTTCTTC. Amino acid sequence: CASSLAVLENNEQFF.

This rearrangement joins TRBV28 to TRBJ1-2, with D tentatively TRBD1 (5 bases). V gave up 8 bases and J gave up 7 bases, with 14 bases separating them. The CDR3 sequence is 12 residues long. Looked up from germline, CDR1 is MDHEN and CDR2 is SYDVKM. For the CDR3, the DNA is TGTGCCAGCTTCAGCAGGGTGGGTGGCTACACCTTC. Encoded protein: CASFSRVGGYTF.

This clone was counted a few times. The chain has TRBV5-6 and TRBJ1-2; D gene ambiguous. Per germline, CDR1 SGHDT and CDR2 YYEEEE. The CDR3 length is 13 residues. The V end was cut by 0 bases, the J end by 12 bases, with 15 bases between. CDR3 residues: CASSLGLGDGNTF. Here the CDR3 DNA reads TGTGCCAGCAGCTTGGGTTTGGGAGACGGCAACACCTTC. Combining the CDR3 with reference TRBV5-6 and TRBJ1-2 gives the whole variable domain DAGVTQSPTHLIKTRGQQVTLRCSPKSGHDTVSWYQQALGQGPQFIFQYYEEEERQRGNFPDRFSGHQFPNYSSELNVNALLLGDSALYLCASSLGLGDGNTFGSGTRLTVV.

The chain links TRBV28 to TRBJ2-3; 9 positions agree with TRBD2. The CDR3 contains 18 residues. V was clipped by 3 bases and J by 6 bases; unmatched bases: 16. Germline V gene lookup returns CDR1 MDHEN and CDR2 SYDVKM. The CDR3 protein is CASSFLAKREDLRDTQYF. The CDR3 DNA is TGTGCCAGCAGTTTTCTTGCGAAGCGGGAGGACCTCCGGGATACGCAGTATTTT.

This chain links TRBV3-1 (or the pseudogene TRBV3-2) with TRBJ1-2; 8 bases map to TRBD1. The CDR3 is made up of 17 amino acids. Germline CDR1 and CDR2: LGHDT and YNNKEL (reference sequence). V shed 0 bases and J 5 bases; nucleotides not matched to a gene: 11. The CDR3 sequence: CASSQDPYTGGMYGYTF. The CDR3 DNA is TGTGCCAGCAGCCAAGATCCCTACACAGGGGGAATGTATGGCTACACCTTC.

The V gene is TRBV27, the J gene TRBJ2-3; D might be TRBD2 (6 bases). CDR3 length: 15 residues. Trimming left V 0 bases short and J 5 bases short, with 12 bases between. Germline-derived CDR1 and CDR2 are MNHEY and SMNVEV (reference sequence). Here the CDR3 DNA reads TGTGCCAGCAGTTTATCGACGGGAGTAGGAGATACGCAGTATTTT. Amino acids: CASSLSTGVGDTQYF.

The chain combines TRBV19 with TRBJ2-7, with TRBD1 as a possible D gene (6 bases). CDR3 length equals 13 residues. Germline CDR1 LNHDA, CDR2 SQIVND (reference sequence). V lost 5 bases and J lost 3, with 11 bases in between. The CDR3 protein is CASSPGHGYEQYF. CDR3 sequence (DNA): TGTGCCAGTAGTCCGGGACACGGCTACGAGCAGTACTTC.

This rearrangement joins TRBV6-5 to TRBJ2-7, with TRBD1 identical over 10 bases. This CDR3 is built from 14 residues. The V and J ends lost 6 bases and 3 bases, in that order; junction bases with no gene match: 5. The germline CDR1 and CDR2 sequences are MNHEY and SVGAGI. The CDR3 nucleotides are TGTGCCAGCAGCCGACAGGGGGCAGGCTACGAGCAGTACTTC. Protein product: CASSRQGAGYEQYF.

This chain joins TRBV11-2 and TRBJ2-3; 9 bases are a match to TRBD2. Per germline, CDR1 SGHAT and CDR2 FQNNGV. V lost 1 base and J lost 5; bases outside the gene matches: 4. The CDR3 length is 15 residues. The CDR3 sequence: CASSLVAGGLDTQYF. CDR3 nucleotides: TGTGCCAGCAGCTTAGTGGCGGGGGGGCTAGATACGCAGTATTTT.

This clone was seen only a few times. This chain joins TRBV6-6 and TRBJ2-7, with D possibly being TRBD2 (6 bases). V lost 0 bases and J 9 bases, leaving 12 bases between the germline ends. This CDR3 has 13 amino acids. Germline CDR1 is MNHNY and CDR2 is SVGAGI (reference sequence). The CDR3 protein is CASSYSEEGGQYF. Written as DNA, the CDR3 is TGTGCCAGCAGTTACTCCGAGGAGGGCGGGCAGTACTTC.

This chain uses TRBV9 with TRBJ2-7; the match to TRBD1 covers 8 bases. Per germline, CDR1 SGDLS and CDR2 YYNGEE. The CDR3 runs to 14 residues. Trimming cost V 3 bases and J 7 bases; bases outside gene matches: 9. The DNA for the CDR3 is TGTGCCAGCAGCGCGACAGGGGATTCGAAAGAGCAGTACTTC. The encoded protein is CASSATGDSKEQYF.

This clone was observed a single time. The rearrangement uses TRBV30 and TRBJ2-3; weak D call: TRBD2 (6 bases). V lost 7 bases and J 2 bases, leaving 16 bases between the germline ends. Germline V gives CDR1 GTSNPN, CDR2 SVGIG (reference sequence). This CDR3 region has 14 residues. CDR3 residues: CAYAVGTYTDTQYF. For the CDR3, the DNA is TGTGCCTACGCCGTTGGGACTTACACAGATACGCAGTATTTT.

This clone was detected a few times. The CDR3, as DNA: TGTGCCAGCAGTCATAACACTGAAGCTTTCTTT. Its protein product is CASSHNTEAFF. The chain combines TRBV12-3 or TRBV12-4 with TRBJ1-1; D is ambiguous. This CDR3 spans 11 amino acids. Deletions cut 5 bases from V and 2 bases from J, with 3 bases between.

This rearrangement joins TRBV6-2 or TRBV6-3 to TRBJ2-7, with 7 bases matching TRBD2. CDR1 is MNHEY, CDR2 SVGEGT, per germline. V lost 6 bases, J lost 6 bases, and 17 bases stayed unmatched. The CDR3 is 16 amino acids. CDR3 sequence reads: CASSSPGGTREGEQYV. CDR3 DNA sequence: TGTGCCAGCAGCTCCCCCGGGGGGACGAGGGAGGGCGAGCAGTACGTC.